These 21 T cell receptor beta chains came from one sample sequenced in a study of OX40 agonist ivuxolimab in advanced cancers. Method: immunoSEQ multiplex PCR; TCRdb's copy keeps in-frame clones and lacks some. Of 65,000 to 100,000 clones in the sample, approximately 85% were seen once. Sample: CD4+ or CD8+ T cells sorted from blood, taken in a trial of the OX40 agonist ivuxolimab. Receptor source: an adult with an advanced solid tumor such as melanoma, head and neck, liver or kidney cancer.

The chain employs TRBV30 and TRBJ2-3; the D is unclear. The CDR3 loop spans 12 amino acids. The germline gives CDR1 GTSNPN, CDR2 SVGIG (reference sequence). Trimming removed 0 bases at V and 7 bases at J, with 8 bases between. This chain's CDR3 is CAWSVLAHTQYF. The CDR3 nucleotides read TGTGCCTGGAGTGTACTCGCGCATACGCAGTATTTT.

Only a few counts were recorded for this clone. The J gene is TRBJ2-7, the V gene TRBV27; 8 bases align to TRBD1. With 10 bases clipped from V and 1 base from J, the junction kept 6 bases outside the gene matches. CDR1 and CDR2 (germline): MNHEY, SMNVEV (reference sequence). The CDR3 has 13 amino acids. The CDR3 DNA follows: TGTGCCACCTGGGACAGGATTTCCTACGAGCAGTACTTC. Protein: CATWDRISYEQYF.

The chain joins TRBV7-9 to TRBJ1-4, with D unresolved. Germline-derived CDR1 and CDR2 are SEHNR and FQNEAQ (reference sequence). V lost 1 base and J lost 8, with 5 bases in between. The length of the CDR3 is 12 residues. This chain's CDR3 is CASSLDREKLFF. The CDR3, as DNA: TGTGCCAGCAGCTTAGACCGAGAAAAACTGTTTTTT.

The CDR3 DNA follows: TGCAGCGTTACTCCACTAGCGGGAATCAGTGAGCAGTTCTTC. Amino acid sequence: CSVTPLAGISEQFF. V gene TRBV29-1 combines with J gene TRBJ2-1; 10 bases agree with TRBD2. CDR3 size: 14 residues. The V and J ends lost 5 bases and 9 bases, in that order; junction bases with no gene match: 10. Germline V CDR1 and CDR2: SQVTM, ANQGSEA.

The chain has TRBV6-1 and TRBJ2-5, with D perhaps matching TRBD2 (5 bases). The tail of the sequence fits TRBJ2-7 better, so the J call may be wrong. Germline V gives CDR1 MNHNS, CDR2 SASEGT. This CDR3 contains 14 residues. The CDR3 is CASSEAAAYYEQYF. For the CDR3, the DNA is TGTGCCAGCAGTGAAGCAGCGGCATATTACGAGCAGTACTTC.

This clone turned up a few times. The rearrangement uses TRBV18 and TRBJ2-3, with TRBD2 matching over 10 bases. J gave up 6 bases and V 1 base, and 13 bases lay outside the gene matches. CDR3 length: 18 residues. Germline V CDR1 and CDR2: KGHSH, LQKENI. CDR3 nucleotides: TGTGCCAGCTCACCACGGAGCCTAGCGGGAGAAATCGGGGATACGCAGTATTTT. It specifies CASSPRSLAGEIGDTQYF.

The chain employs TRBV19 and TRBJ2-2, with D tentatively TRBD2 (5 bases). V was shortened by 3 bases and J by 0 bases, with 11 bases between the two germline ends. Germline CDR1 reads LNHDA; CDR2 reads SQIVND (reference sequence). This CDR3 spans 16 amino acids. CDR3 region: CASSIRGIPNTGELFF. DNA for the CDR3: TGTGCCAGTAGTATTCGAGGGATCCCGAACACCGGGGAGCTGTTTTTT.

This clone was counted a few times. In DNA, the CDR3 is TGCGCCAGCAGCTTCGGGCCTGATTCGGGCACAGATACGCAGTATTTT. Translation: CASSFGPDSGTDTQYF. The gene calls are TRBV5-1 and TRBJ2-3; the D is unclear. V gave up 2 bases and J gave up 1 base, with 14 bases separating them. The CDR3 covers 16 residues. Germline CDR1 reads SGHRS; CDR2 reads YFSETQ.

The chain combines TRBV11-2 with TRBJ2-1; D is perhaps TRBD2 (6 bases). CDR1 is SGHAT, CDR2 FQNNGV, per germline. Trimming took 5 bases from V and 2 from J, leaving 13 bases between them. The CDR3 spans 15 residues. The CDR3, as DNA: TGTGCCAGCAGCGAAGAGCGGGCCCCCTACAATGAGCAGTTCTTC. Residues: CASSEERAPYNEQFF.

The J gene is TRBJ2-7, the V gene TRBV19; D tentatively reads TRBD1 or TRBD2 (5 bases each). V shed 3 bases and J shed 9 bases, with 21 bases lying between them. The CDR3 consists of 15 residues. Germline CDR1 reads LNHDA; CDR2 reads SQIVND (reference sequence). The CDR3: CASSIWGPSNLVQYF. In nucleotides, the CDR3 is TGTGCCAGTAGTATCTGGGGACCCAGCAACTTGGTGCAGTACTTC.

The genes are TRBV4-3 and TRBJ1-2, with D possibly being TRBD1 (5 bases). This CDR3 spans 16 amino acids. The germline gives CDR1 LGHNA, CDR2 YSLEER. The ends were cut back, 1 base at V and 0 bases at J, with 12 bases in the middle. The CDR3 nucleotides are TGCGCCAGCAGCCAAGCCTTGGGGACCCCTAACTATGGCTACACCTTC. Translation: CASSQALGTPNYGYTF.

The J gene is TRBJ2-7, the V gene TRBV11-2; D unclear. Trimming removed 1 base at V and 5 bases at J, with 12 bases between. The germline CDR1 and CDR2 sequences are SGHAT and FQNNGV. The CDR3 spans 14 residues. The chain's CDR3 is CASSLASGPNEQYF. The CDR3, as DNA: TGTGCCAGCAGCTTAGCCTCCGGCCCCAACGAGCAGTACTTC.

In DNA, the CDR3 is TGTGCCAGCAGGCCCAGGGCGGTCACAGATACGCAGTATTTT. Its protein is CASRPRAVTDTQYF. The chain has TRBV28 and TRBJ2-3, with D maybe TRBD1 (5 bases). Deletions cut 6 bases from V and 2 bases from J, with 12 bases between. CDR1 MDHEN and CDR2 SYDVKM come from the germline V gene. The CDR3 sequence is 14 residues long. The full variable domain, in which reference TRBV28 and TRBJ2-3 provide the parts outside the CDR3, is DVKVTQSSRYLVKRTGEKVFLECVQDMDHENMFWYRQDPGLGLRLIYFSYDVKMKEKGDIPEGYSVSREKKERFSLILESASTNQTSMYLCASRPRAVTDTQYFGPGTRLTVL.

This clone was seen a single time. V is TRBV7-9 and J is TRBJ2-7; the match to TRBD2 covers 10 bases. The V gene's germline CDR1 is SEHNR and CDR2 FQNEAQ (reference sequence). The CDR3 has 16 amino acids. The J segment lost 4 bases and the V segment lost 5 bases, leaving 11 bases of the junction unmatched. CDR3 sequence: CASSPQREGREYEQYF. The CDR3 DNA is TGTGCCAGCAGCCCCCAGCGGGAGGGCCGGGAATACGAGCAGTACTTC.

This chain uses TRBV5-1 with TRBJ2-5; 10 nucleotides line up with TRBD2. This CDR3 region has 16 residues. J was trimmed by 3 bases and V by 5 bases; bases with no gene match: 10. Per germline, CDR1 SGHRS and CDR2 YFSETQ. CDR3 bases: TGCGCCAGCAGTTTAGGAGCGGGAGGGGCTGAAGAGACCCAGTACTTC. Its protein product is CASSLGAGGAEETQYF.

The rearrangement joins TRBV11-2 to TRBJ2-1, with D possibly TRBD2 on 5 matching bases. The CDR3 has 16 residues. CDR1 is SGHAT, CDR2 FQNNGV, per germline. Trimming took off 1 base at V and 4 bases at J, with 14 bases between the two ends. The CDR3 sequence: CASSLVLITGYNEQFF. CDR3 nucleotides: TGTGCCAGCAGCTTAGTTTTAATCACGGGATACAATGAGCAGTTCTTC. The full variable domain, completed using reference TRBV11-2 and TRBJ2-1, is EAGVAQSPRYKIIEKRQSVAFWCNPISGHATLYWYQQILGQGPKLLIQFQNNGVVDDSQLPKDRFSAERLKGVDSTLKIQPAKLEDSAVYLCASSLVLITGYNEQFFGPGTRLTVL.

The V gene is TRBV9, the J gene TRBJ2-2, with D possibly being TRBD1 (6 bases). Deletions cut 0 bases from V and 2 bases from J, with 8 bases between. Germline V gives CDR1 SGDLS, CDR2 YYNGEE. The length of the CDR3 is 15 residues. The CDR3 loop is CASSVAQGNTGELFF. CDR3 DNA sequence: TGTGCCAGCAGCGTAGCACAGGGTAACACCGGGGAGCTGTTTTTT.

The chain joins TRBV5-1 to TRBJ2-2, with TRBD2 identical over 10 bases. With 1 base clipped from V and 7 bases from J, the junction kept 13 bases outside the gene matches. The CDR3 length is 18 residues. Germline loops: CDR1 SGHRS, CDR2 YFSETQ. The CDR3 region has the DNA TGCGCCAGCAGCTTGACTGCTAGCGGGAGCATGGTCGACGGGGAGCTGTTTTTT. Protein: CASSLTASGSMVDGELFF.

With respect to this clone: Because the CDR3 is missing its conserved closing phenylalanine or tryptophan, this is likely a read error. The DNA is left out, because the CDR3 cannot be placed on it with certainty; the CDR3 is given as TCRdb lists it. V is TRBV20-1 and J is TRBJ1-2. Germline V gene data show CDR1 as DFQATT and CDR2 as SNEGSKA (reference sequence). Both ends counted, the CDR3 spans 11 residues. CDR3 residues: CSARDTGPPEV.

This chain connects TRBV2 to TRBJ2-1; no firm D call. Germline-derived CDR1 and CDR2 are SNHLY and FYNNEI. The V end lost 6 bases, the J end lost 5 bases, and 11 bases lay between the germline ends. This CDR3 region has 13 residues. CDR3 loop: CASRRWGDNEQFF. CDR3 DNA sequence: TGTGCCAGCAGGCGGTGGGGTGACAATGAGCAGTTCTTC.

The genes are TRBV7-9 and TRBJ2-3; perhaps TRBD2 as D (5 bases). The CDR3 runs 14 residues. Germline CDR1 SEHNR, CDR2 FQNEAQ (reference sequence). The germline V and J ends were trimmed by 2 bases and 5 bases, with 11 bases remaining between them. CDR3 DNA: TGTGCCAGCAGCTTACTTGACTATCGAGATACGCAGTATTTT. Amino acid sequence: CASSLLDYRDTQYF.